This TCR beta chain was observed in a study of T cell repertoires in cytomegalovirus infection. The overall study: Evidence of both CMV infection and a matching HLA type came from public TCR beta signatures. Broader study findings: Based on cumulative public TCR beta family frequency, carriers of CMV plus the relevant HLA were identified.

TCRdb fed the reads into MiXCR, producing one record per CDR3 protein. The sample contains a few hundred thousand distinct CDR3 sequences, 15% to 20% of which appear only once. This clonotype was recorded many times. Its antigen is undetermined. CDR3 length equals 17 residues. The germline V and J ends were trimmed by 1 base and 4 bases, with 18 bases remaining between them. Germline V gives CDR1 MGHRA, CDR2 YSYEKL. The rearrangement links TRBV4-1 to TRBJ2-3; a possible D gene is TRBD2 (7 bases). Sequenced material: PBMCs. The origin of this receptor is a human donor in good health (CMV status not recorded). Some clones in this sample may be carry-over from other donors' samples. The CDR3 coding sequence is TGCGCCAGCAGCCAAGGATGGGGGGGGGGCCGGGCAGATACGCAGTATTTT. Its translation: CASSQGWGGGRADTQYF.